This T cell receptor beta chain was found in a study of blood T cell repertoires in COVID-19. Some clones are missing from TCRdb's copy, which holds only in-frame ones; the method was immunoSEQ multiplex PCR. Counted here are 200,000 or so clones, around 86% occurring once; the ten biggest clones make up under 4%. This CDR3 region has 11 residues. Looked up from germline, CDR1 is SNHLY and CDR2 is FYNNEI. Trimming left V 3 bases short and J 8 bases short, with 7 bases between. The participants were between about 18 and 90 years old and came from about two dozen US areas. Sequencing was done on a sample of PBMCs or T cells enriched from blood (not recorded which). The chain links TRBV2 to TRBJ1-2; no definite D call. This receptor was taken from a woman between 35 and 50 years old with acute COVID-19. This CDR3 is CASSERVGYTF. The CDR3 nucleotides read TGTGCCAGCAGTGAGAGGGTGGGCTACACCTTC.